This section outlines one T cell receptor (beta chain) sequence together with its context. Germline V lookup: CDR1 SGHRS, CDR2 YFSETQ. The CDR3 totals 14 residues. The J segment lost 7 bases and the V segment lost 4 bases, leaving 9 bases of the junction unmatched. In the source study's methods: For nucleated cells, counts were estimated from reference gene primer amplification. The assay was immunoSEQ multiplex PCR, and TCRdb's table has in-frame clones only and misses some. The V and J calls and the clone size are those of that table, but D and trimming were determined from the DNA. Seen here are approximately 280,000 clones, around 89% observed once, and the top ten hold around 4.4%. The data were obtained in a study of blood T cell repertoires in COVID-19. For the study at large: Spain, Italy and the United States supplied samples that represented acute and convalescent COVID-19. Sources were T cells, B-cell-depleted T cells, or PBMCs; the material itself was cDNA or gDNA.

Material for sequencing was peripheral blood. The receptor was isolated from a man aged 35-49 years with acute or convalescent COVID-19. V is TRBV5-1 and J is TRBJ1-1, with 8 bases identical to TRBD1. CDR3 amino acids: CASSLSGTGDEAFF. DNA for the CDR3: TGCGCCAGCAGCCTATCCGGGACAGGTGATGAAGCTTTCTTT.